Here is one T cell receptor (beta chain) with its context. Its specificity is not known. This entry belongs to a study of shared clonotypes between healthy human individuals. Study conclusions and caveats: Naive subsets, compared against memory subsets, generally had larger estimated richness values. The small donor group covered limited genetic and exposure diversity.

Per sorted-subset replicate PCR, input was around 200 ng DNA, representing some 30,000 T cell genomes. Profiling relied on immunoSEQ multiplex PCR, and the TCRdb table lists in-frame clones only, not all of them. The sample contains approximately 2,300,000 clones, 80% to 95% of which appear only once. V was trimmed by 7 bases and J by 6 bases, leaving 15 bases between them. Germline V gives CDR1 MDHEN, CDR2 SYDVKM. This CDR3 contains 13 residues. V is TRBV28 and J is TRBJ1-1; possibly TRBD1 for D (6 bases). The TCR sequence derives from a young man in good health. Some clones in this sample may be carry-over from other donors' samples. Sequencing was done on a sample of naive CD4+ T cells from PBMCs. Specified subset: CD45RA+ positively selected. In DNA, the CDR3 is TGTGCCAGCAACAGGGCGCCCAGGGCTGAAGCTTTCTTT. It codes for CASNRAPRAEAFF.